The T cell receptor (beta chain) described here comes from a study of shared clonotypes between healthy human individuals. Points from the study as a whole: Naive CD4 clonotypes were shared across several donors at 5% to 6%.

Replicate PCRs for sorted subsets used 200 ng DNA; this equaled about 30,000 T cell genomes. Some clones are missing from TCRdb's copy, which holds only in-frame ones; the method was immunoSEQ multiplex PCR. The repertoire holds about 96,000 clones, with about 70% as singletons. Germline CDR1 SGHTS, CDR2 YDEGEE. V lost 0 bases to trimming and J lost 0 bases, with 5 bases between them. The CDR3 spans 14 residues. As for this clone: Its antigen is unidentified.

The sequenced material came from memory CD8+ T cells sorted from blood. The subset denotes: CD45RO+ cells pooled with CCR7-negative TemRA cells. The gene calls are TRBV5-8 and TRBJ2-3; D call uncertain. The receptor's source is a man between 25 and 39 years old in good health. The CDR3 reads CASSLGTSTDTQYF. CDR3 nucleotide sequence: TGTGCCAGCAGCTTGGGAACAAGCACAGATACGCAGTATTTT.